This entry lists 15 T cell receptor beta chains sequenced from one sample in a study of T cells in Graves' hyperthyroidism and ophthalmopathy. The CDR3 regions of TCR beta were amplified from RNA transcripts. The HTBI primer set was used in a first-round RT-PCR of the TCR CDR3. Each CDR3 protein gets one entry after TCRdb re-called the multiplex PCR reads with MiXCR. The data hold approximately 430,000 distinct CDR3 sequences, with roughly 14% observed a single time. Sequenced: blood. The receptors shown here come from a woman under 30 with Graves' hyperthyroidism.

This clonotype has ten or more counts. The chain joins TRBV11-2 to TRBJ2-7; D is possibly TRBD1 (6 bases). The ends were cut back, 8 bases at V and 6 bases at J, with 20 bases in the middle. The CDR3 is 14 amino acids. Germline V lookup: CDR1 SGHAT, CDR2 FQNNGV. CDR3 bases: TGTGCCAGCTCGAGGGGACAAGTCTTATCCGAGCAGTACTTC. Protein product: CASSRGQVLSEQYF.

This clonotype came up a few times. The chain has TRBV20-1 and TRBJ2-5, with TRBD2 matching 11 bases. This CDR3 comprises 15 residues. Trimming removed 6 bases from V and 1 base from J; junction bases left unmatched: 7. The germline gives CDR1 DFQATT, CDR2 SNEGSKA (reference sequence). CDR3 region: CSADRLAGTQETQYF. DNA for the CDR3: TGCAGTGCAGACCGACTAGCGGGGACCCAAGAGACCCAGTACTTC.

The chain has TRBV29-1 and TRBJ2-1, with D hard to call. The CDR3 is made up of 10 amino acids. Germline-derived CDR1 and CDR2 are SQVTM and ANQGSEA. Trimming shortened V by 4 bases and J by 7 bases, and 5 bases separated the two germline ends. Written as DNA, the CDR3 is TGCAGCGTTGCAGCAAATGAGCAGTTCTTC. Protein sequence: CSVAANEQFF.

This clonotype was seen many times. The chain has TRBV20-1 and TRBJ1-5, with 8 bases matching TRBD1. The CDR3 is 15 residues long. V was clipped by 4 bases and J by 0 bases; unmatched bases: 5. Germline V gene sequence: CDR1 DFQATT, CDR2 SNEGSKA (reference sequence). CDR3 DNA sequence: TGCAGTGCTAAAGGACAGGGAAATAGCAATCAGCCCCAGCATTTT. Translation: CSAKGQGNSNQPQHF.

The CDR3 region has the DNA TGTGCCAGCAGCCCCGGACAGGGCCGACGTGAGCAGTTCTTC. It is translated as CASSPGQGRREQFF. The J gene is TRBJ2-1, the V gene TRBV9; 8 nucleotides agree with TRBD1. The V segment lost 4 bases and the J segment 9 bases; nucleotides outside the gene matches: 9. Looked up from germline, CDR1 is SGDLS and CDR2 is YYNGEE. This CDR3 contains 14 residues.

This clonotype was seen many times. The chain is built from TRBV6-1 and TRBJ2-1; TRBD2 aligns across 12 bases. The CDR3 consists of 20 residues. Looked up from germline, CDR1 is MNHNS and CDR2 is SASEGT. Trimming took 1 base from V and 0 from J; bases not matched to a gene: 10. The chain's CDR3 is CASSEGGLAGLPSSYNEQFF. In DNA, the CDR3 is TGTGCCAGCAGTGAAGGAGGACTAGCGGGACTCCCGAGCTCCTACAATGAGCAGTTCTTC.

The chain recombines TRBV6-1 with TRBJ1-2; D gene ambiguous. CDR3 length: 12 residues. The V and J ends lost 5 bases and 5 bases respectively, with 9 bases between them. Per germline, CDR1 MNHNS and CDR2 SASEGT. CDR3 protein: CASSQNMYGYTF. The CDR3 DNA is TGTGCCAGCAGTCAGAACATGTATGGCTACACCTTC.

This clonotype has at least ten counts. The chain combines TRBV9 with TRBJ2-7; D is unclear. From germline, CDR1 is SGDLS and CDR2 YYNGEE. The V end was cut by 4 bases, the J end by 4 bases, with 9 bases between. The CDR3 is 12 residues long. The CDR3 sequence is CASSKGSYEQYF. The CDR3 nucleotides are TGTGCCAGCAGCAAGGGTTCGTACGAGCAGTACTTC.

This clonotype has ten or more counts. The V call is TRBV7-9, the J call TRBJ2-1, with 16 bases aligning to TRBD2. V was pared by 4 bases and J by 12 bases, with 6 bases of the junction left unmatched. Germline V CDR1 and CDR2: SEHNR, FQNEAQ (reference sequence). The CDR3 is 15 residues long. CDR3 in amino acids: CASSSPGLAGGPQFF. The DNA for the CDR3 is TGTGCCAGCAGCTCGCCGGGACTAGCGGGAGGGCCGCAGTTCTTC.

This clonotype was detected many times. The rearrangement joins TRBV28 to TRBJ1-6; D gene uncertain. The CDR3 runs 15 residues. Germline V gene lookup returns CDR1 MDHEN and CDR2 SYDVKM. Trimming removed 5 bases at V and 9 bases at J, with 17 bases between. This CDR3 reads CASSKQQIFGSPLHF. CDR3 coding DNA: TGTGCCAGCAGTAAACAACAAATCTTTGGTTCACCCCTCCACTTT. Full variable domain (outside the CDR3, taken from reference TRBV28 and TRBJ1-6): DVKVTQSSRYLVKRTGEKVFLECVQDMDHENMFWYRQDPGLGLRLIYFSYDVKMKEKGDIPEGYSVSREKKERFSLILESASTNQTSMYLCASSKQQIFGSPLHFGNGTRLTVT.

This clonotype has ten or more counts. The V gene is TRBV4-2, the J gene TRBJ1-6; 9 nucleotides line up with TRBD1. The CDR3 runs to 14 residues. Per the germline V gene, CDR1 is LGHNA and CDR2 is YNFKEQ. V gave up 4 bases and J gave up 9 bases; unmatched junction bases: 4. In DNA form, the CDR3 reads TGTGCCAGCAGCCGAGAGGGACAGGGTTCACCCCTCCACTTT. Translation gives CASSREGQGSPLHF.

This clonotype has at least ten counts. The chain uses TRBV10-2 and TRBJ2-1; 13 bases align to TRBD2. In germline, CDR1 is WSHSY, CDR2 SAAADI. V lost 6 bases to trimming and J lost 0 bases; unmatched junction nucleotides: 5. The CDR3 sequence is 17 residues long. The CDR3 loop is CASSGLAGVSSYNEQFF. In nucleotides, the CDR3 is TGCGCCAGCAGCGGACTAGCGGGAGTCAGCTCCTACAATGAGCAGTTCTTC.

The CDR3, as DNA: TGTGCCAGCAGTTTATGGGCAGGGGGAAGCGGGGAGCTGTTTTTT. It codes for CASSLWAGGSGELFF. V usage is TRBV12-3 or TRBV12-4 and J usage is TRBJ2-2; 7 bases fit TRBD1. The CDR3 length is 15 residues. Unmatched junction bases numbered 7, after V lost 2 bases and J lost 7 bases.

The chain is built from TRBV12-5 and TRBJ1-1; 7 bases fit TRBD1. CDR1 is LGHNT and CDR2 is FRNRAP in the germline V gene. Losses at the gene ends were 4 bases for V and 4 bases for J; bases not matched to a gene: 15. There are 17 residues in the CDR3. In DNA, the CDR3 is TGTGCTAGTGGTTCTGGCAGCCCGAAGGGGGCGCGCACTGAAGCTTTCTTT. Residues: CASGSGSPKGARTEAFF.

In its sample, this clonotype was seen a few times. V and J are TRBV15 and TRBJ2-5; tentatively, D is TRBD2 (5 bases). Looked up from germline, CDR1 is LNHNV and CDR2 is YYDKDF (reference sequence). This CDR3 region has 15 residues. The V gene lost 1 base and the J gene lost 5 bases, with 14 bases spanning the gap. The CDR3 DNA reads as TGTGCCACCAGCAGAGGGGGAGACCATCTCGAGACCCAGTACTTC. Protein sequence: CATSRGGDHLETQYF.